This entry is about one T cell receptor (beta chain). Antigen specificity is unknown. This record belongs to a study of CD8 T cells in Susac syndrome. General study points: The study's TCR sequencing and HLA analysis drew on a certain number of individuals. That number was acknowledged as relatively small.

The V end was cut by 0 bases, the J end by 4 bases, with 11 bases between. Germline CDR1 SGHRS, CDR2 YFSETQ. There are 15 residues in the CDR3. Reverse transcription of about 0.5 to 1 ug RNA was carried out with random hexamers. A multiplex approach, immunoSEQ multiplex PCR, amplified TCR beta CDR3 across 54 Vbeta and 13 Jbeta. TCRdb called the immunoSEQ multiplex PCR reads again in MiXCR, with one record for every CDR3 protein. The data contain approximately 170,000 distinct CDR3 sequences, about 91% of them singletons. In blood CD8+ and CD4+ T cells, TCR beta underwent sequencing. Negative isolation yielded CD4+ and CD8+ T cells, and FACS enriched TEMRA cells.

Sample: CD4+ T cells from PBMCs. The V gene is TRBV5-1, the J gene TRBJ1-5; the D gene is possibly TRBD1 (5 bases). This receptor was taken from a human donor in good health. The CDR3 loop is CASSLVGAGNQPQHF. CDR3 DNA: TGCGCCAGCAGCTTGGTAGGGGCCGGTAATCAGCCCCAGCATTTT. Drawing the rest from reference TRBV5-1 and TRBJ1-5, the complete variable domain is KAGVTQTPRYLIKTRGQQVTLSCSPISGHRSVSWYQQTPGQGLQFLFEYFSETQRNKGNFPGRFSGRQFSNSRSEMNVSTLELGDSALYLCASSLVGAGNQPQHFGDGTRLSIL.